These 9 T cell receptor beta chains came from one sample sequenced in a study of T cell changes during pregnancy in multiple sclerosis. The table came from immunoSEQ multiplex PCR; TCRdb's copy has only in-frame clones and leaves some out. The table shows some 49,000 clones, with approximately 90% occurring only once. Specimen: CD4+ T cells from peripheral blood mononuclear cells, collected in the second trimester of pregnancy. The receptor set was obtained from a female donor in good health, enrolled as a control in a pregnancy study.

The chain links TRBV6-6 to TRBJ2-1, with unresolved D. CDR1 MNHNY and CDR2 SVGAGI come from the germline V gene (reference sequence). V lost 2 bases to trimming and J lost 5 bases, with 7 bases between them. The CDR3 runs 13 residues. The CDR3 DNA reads TGTGCCAGCAGTTACCCGGTTAACAATGAGCAGTTCTTC. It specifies CASSYPVNNEQFF.

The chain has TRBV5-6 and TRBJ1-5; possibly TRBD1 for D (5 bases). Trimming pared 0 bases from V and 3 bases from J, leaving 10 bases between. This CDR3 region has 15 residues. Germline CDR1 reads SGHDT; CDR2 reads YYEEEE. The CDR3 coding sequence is TGTGCCAGCAGCTTGGATGGGGGACTCAATCAGCCCCAGCATTTT. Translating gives CASSLDGGLNQPQHF.

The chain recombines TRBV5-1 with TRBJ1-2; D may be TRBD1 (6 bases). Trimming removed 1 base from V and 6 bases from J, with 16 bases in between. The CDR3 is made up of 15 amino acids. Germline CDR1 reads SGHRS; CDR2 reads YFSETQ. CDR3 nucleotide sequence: TGCGCCAGCAGCTTGCCACAGGGTTATCTACATGGCTACACCTTC. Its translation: CASSLPQGYLHGYTF.

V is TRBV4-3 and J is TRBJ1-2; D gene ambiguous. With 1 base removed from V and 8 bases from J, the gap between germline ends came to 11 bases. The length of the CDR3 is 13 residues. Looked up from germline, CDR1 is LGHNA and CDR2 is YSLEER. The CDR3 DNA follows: TGCGCCAGCAGCCAAGGGCATTCGTTGGGCTACACCTTC. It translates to CASSQGHSLGYTF.

The CDR3 nucleotides read TGTGCCAGTAGTATGGAGGGACCGAGCTACGAGCAGTACTTC. This sequence encodes CASSMEGPSYEQYF. V usage is TRBV19 and J usage is TRBJ2-7; tentative D call: TRBD2 (6 bases). In germline, CDR1 is LNHDA, CDR2 SQIVND (reference sequence). The CDR3 has 14 amino acids. V was pared by 3 bases and J by 3 bases, with 12 bases between.

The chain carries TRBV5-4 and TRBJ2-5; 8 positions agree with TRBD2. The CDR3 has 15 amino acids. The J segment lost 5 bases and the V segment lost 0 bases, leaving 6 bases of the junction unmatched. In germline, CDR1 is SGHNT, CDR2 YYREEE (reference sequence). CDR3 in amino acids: CASSLDPGGPETQYF. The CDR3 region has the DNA TGTGCCAGCAGCTTGGACCCGGGGGGGCCGGAGACCCAGTACTTC.

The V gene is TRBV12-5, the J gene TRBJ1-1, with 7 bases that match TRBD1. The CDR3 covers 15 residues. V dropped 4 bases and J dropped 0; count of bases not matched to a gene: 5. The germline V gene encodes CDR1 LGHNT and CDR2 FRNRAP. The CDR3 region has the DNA TGTGCTAGTGGTTCCGGGACAGCCATGAACACTGAAGCTTTCTTT. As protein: CASGSGTAMNTEAFF.

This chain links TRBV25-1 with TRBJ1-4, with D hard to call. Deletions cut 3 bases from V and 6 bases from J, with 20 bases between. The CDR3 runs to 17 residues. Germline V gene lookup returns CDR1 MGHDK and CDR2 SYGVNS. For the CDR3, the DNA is TGTGCCAGCAGTGAGACTCCCGGGCCATTGAGGGATGAAAAACTGTTTTTT. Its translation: CASSETPGPLRDEKLFF.

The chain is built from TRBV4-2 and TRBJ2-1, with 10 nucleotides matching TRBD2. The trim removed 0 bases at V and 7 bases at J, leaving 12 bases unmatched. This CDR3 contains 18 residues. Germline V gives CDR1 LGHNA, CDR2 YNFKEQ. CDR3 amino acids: CASSQDLSGGASFNEQFF. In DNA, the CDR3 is TGTGCCAGCAGCCAAGATCTAAGCGGGGGGGCCTCGTTTAATGAGCAGTTCTTC.